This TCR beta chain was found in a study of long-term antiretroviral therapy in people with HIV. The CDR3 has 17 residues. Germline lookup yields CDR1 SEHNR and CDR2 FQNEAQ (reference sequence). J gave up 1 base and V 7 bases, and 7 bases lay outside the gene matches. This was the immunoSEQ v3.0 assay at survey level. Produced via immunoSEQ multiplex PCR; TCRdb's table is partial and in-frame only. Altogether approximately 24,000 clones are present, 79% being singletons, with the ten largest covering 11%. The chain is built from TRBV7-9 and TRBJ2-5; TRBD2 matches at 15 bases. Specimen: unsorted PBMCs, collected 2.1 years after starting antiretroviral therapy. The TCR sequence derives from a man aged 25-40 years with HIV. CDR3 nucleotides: TGTGCCAGCAACCACCCGGGACTAGCGGGGGGCCAAGAGACCCAGTACTTC. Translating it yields CASNHPGLAGGQETQYF.